What follows are 24 T cell receptor beta chains derived from one specimen sequenced in a study of blood T cells in healthy people across ages. For the second PCR, which ran for about 7 to 12 cycles, a sample-barcoded 5' primer and a J-beta primer mix were used. TCRdb called the 5' RACE reads again in MiXCR, with one record for every CDR3 protein. Of around 970,000 distinct CDR3 sequences listed, about 53% are singletons. Sequencing was performed on blood. The receptor set was obtained from a woman aged 55-75 years in good health.

The chain carries TRBV3-1 and TRBJ2-7; 8 bases agree with TRBD2. In germline, CDR1 is LGHDT, CDR2 YNNKEL (reference sequence). Trimming at V came to 1 base and at J to 11 bases, leaving 7 bases not matched to a gene. The CDR3 covers 13 residues. CDR3 amino acids: CASSQGGLGVEYF. CDR3 DNA: TGTGCCAGCAGCCAAGGGGGACTAGGGGTTGAGTACTTC.

The chain uses TRBV6-1 and TRBJ2-7; 7 nucleotides align to TRBD2. The J segment lost 3 bases and the V segment lost 3 bases, leaving 8 bases of the junction unmatched. Per the germline V gene, CDR1 is MNHNS and CDR2 is SASEGT. There are 15 residues in the CDR3. The CDR3 DNA follows: TGTGCCAGCAGTGATATCGGCGGGAGCCACTACGAGCAGTACTTC. This sequence encodes CASSDIGGSHYEQYF.

The chain carries TRBV28 and TRBJ1-2; D might be TRBD1 (5 bases). The germline V gene has CDR1 MDHEN and CDR2 SYDVKM. Trimming pared 5 bases from V and 0 bases from J, leaving 13 bases between. The CDR3 runs 15 residues. The CDR3 coding sequence is TGTGCCAGCAGTCCGTACAGGCACTCTAACTATGGCTACACCTTC. Its translation: CASSPYRHSNYGYTF.

This rearrangement joins TRBV13 to TRBJ2-5; TRBD2 is a possible D gene (6 bases). V lost 2 bases to trimming and J lost 0 bases, with 10 bases between them. The germline CDR1 and CDR2 sequences are PRHDT and FYEKMQ (reference sequence). This CDR3 is 15 amino acids long. The CDR3 nucleotides are TGTGCCAGCAGCTTACGGGACTGGTACCAAGAGACCCAGTACTTC. This codes for CASSLRDWYQETQYF.

This clonotype came up a few times. The chain combines TRBV29-1 with TRBJ2-5; D remains ambiguous. Germline V gene lookup returns CDR1 SQVTM and CDR2 ANQGSEA. This CDR3 region has 12 residues. V lost 2 bases and J lost 1, with 5 bases in between. The CDR3 spells CSVEQTQETQYF. CDR3 in DNA: TGCAGCGTTGAACAGACCCAAGAGACCCAGTACTTC.

V is TRBV2 and J is TRBJ1-5, with TRBD1 matching 7 bases. Germline V CDR1 and CDR2: SNHLY, FYNNEI. V shed 6 bases, J shed 4 bases, and the junction held 6 bases outside the gene matches. The CDR3 runs to 14 residues. CDR3 DNA: TGTGCCAGCAGACAGGGGCACGCTAATCAGCCCCAGCATTTT. It codes for CASRQGHANQPQHF.

The chain carries TRBV20-1 and TRBJ2-3; D is unclear. The germline V and J ends were trimmed by 0 bases and 0 bases, with 13 bases remaining between them. The CDR3 loop spans 16 amino acids. The germline gives CDR1 DFQATT, CDR2 SNEGSKA (reference sequence). CDR3 coding DNA: TGCAGTGCTAGAGATCGCCCTAAGGGTAGCACAGATACGCAGTATTTT. Amino acids: CSARDRPKGSTDTQYF.

The CDR3: CASSTRVPSSGYTF. CDR3 in DNA: TGTGCCAGCAGCACCAGGGTGCCAAGCAGTGGCTACACCTTC. The genes are TRBV9 and TRBJ1-2; possibly TRBD1 for D (5 bases). This CDR3 is built from 14 residues. V was clipped by 4 bases and J by 7 bases, with 17 bases between them. Germline V gene lookup returns CDR1 SGDLS and CDR2 YYNGEE.

This clonotype has more than one count but fewer than ten. This chain connects TRBV5-1 to TRBJ1-4; 8 nucleotides match TRBD1. V shed 5 bases and J 8 bases; nucleotides not matched to a gene: 11. The CDR3 sequence is 15 residues long. CDR1 SGHRS and CDR2 YFSETQ come from the germline V gene. The CDR3 DNA sequence: TGCGCCAGCAGTCAAACAGGGGGTAGAAGCGAAAAACTGTTTTTT. Translating gives CASSQTGGRSEKLFF.

The table lists this clonotype with a few counts. This chain links TRBV4-3 with TRBJ2-7, with D perhaps TRBD2 (6 bases). Trimming took 3 bases from V and 3 from J, leaving 15 bases between them. Germline V gives CDR1 LGHNA, CDR2 YSLEER. The length of the CDR3 is 15 residues. CDR3 in DNA: TGCGCCAGCAGCCAGACAACCGGGACTCTCTACGAGCAGTACTTC. Its translation: CASSQTTGTLYEQYF.

V and J are TRBV28 and TRBJ2-3, with D unclear. This CDR3 spans 14 amino acids. Looked up from germline, CDR1 is MDHEN and CDR2 is SYDVKM. Deletions cut 5 bases from V and 2 bases from J, with 11 bases between. CDR3 sequence reads: CASSRELDTDTQYF. In nucleotides, the CDR3 is TGTGCCAGCAGTCGAGAACTGGACACAGATACGCAGTATTTT.

V and J are TRBV6-2 or TRBV6-3 and TRBJ2-1; TRBD2 is a possible D gene (5 bases). This CDR3 spans 15 amino acids. Germline loops: CDR1 MNHEY, CDR2 SVGEGT. Trimming took off 7 bases at V and 2 bases at J, with 15 bases between the two ends. The CDR3 loop is CASTDPRETYNEQFF. The CDR3 nucleotides are TGTGCCAGCACCGACCCCCGGGAAACCTACAATGAGCAGTTCTTC.

The table lists this clonotype with many counts. The V call is TRBV7-6, the J call TRBJ2-3, with D unclear. V was cut by 4 bases and J by 1 base, with 6 bases left in between. CDR1 is SGHVS and CDR2 is FNYEAQ in the germline V gene. This CDR3 spans 13 amino acids. DNA of the CDR3: TGTGCCAGCAGCTCCCGTGGCACAGATACGCAGTATTTT. As protein: CASSSRGTDTQYF.

This rearrangement joins TRBV20-1 to TRBJ2-5; possibly TRBD2 for D (5 bases). Germline V lookup: CDR1 DFQATT, CDR2 SNEGSKA (reference sequence). There are 11 residues in the CDR3. V shed 6 bases and J shed 7 bases, with 12 bases lying between them. This CDR3 is CSATNRGTQYF. The CDR3 coding sequence is TGCAGTGCCACTAACCGGGGGACCCAGTACTTC.

CDR3 residues: CASSQEWTRRTGELFF. DNA of the CDR3: TGTGCCAGCAGCCAAGAGTGGACTAGACGGACCGGGGAGCTGTTTTTT. This rearrangement joins TRBV3-1 to TRBJ2-2; TRBD2 matches 7 bases. Germline values: CDR1 LGHDT, CDR2 YNNKEL (reference sequence). The CDR3 contains 16 residues. The junction had 6 bases not matched to a gene; V was cut back by 0 bases and J by 5 bases. The full variable domain, in which reference TRBV3-1 and TRBJ2-2 provide the parts outside the CDR3, is DTAVSQTPKYLVTQMGNDKSIKCEQNLGHDTMYWYKQDSKKFLKIMFSYNNKELIINETVPNRFSPKSPDKAHLNLHINSLELGDSAVYFCASSQEWTRRTGELFFGEGSRLTVL.

The rearrangement joins TRBV9 to TRBJ2-3; D possibly matches TRBD1 or TRBD2 (5 bases each). With 4 bases removed from V and 3 bases from J, the gap between germline ends came to 21 bases. CDR1 SGDLS and CDR2 YYNGEE come from the germline V gene. The length of the CDR3 is 17 residues. CDR3 DNA: TGTGCCAGCAGCCCCTTCGGGACCCTTCGAGGGACAGATACGCAGTATTTT. Residues: CASSPFGTLRGTDTQYF.

The rearrangement uses TRBV2 and TRBJ2-7; possibly TRBD1 for D (6 bases). There are 12 residues in the CDR3. V shed 6 bases and J shed 3 bases, with 9 bases lying between them. Germline V gives CDR1 SNHLY, CDR2 FYNNEI. CDR3 region: CASRDSDYEQYF. CDR3 DNA: TGTGCCAGCAGGGACAGTGACTACGAGCAGTACTTC.

The genes are TRBV7-8 and TRBJ1-2; TRBD1 is a possible D gene (5 bases). The CDR3 has 13 amino acids. CDR1 SGHVS and CDR2 FQNEAQ come from the germline V gene. V was trimmed by 1 base and J by 8 bases, leaving 11 bases between them. DNA for the CDR3: TGTGCCAGCAGCTTAGGGGACCGCGTAGGCTACACCTTC. Its protein product is CASSLGDRVGYTF.

This clonotype has a handful of counts. The rearrangement links TRBV5-1 to TRBJ2-3; 14 bases match TRBD2. The ends lost 4 bases at V and 2 bases at J; junction bases unmatched: 3. CDR3 length equals 16 residues. Germline V lookup: CDR1 SGHRS, CDR2 YFSETQ. CDR3 sequence: CASSMGLAGDTDTQYF. The CDR3 DNA is TGCGCCAGCAGCATGGGACTAGCGGGAGACACAGATACGCAGTATTTT.

As for this clonotype: At one of its ends the junction is not consistent with the germline gene, which may arise from a read error. V usage is TRBV4-1 and J usage is TRBJ2-7; D is perhaps TRBD1 (6 bases). Germline V gene sequence: CDR1 MGHRA, CDR2 YSYEKL. This CDR3 has 13 residues. CDR3 sequence: CAGSQDYRDEQYF. The DNA for the CDR3 is TGCGCCGGCAGCCAAGATTACAGGGATGAGCAGTACTTC.

This clonotype was observed a handful of times. The chain uses TRBV2 and TRBJ2-3; 9 positions agree with TRBD2. This CDR3 is built from 14 residues. Germline V gene lookup returns CDR1 SNHLY and CDR2 FYNNEI. The ends lost 9 bases at V and 7 bases at J; junction bases unmatched: 11. The CDR3 DNA sequence: TGTGCCAGTCAACAGGGGACTAGCATCTATACGCAGTATTTT. Amino acid sequence: CASQQGTSIYTQYF.

This clonotype was seen a few times. The chain uses TRBV7-9 and TRBJ2-5; 11 bases are a match to TRBD1. The tail of the sequence fits TRBJ2-7 better, so the J call may be wrong. Germline V lookup: CDR1 SEHNR, CDR2 FQNEAQ (reference sequence). This CDR3 is built from 16 residues. The DNA of the CDR3 is TGTGCCAGCAGCTTAGGGACAGGGGGCGTTAACTACGAGCAGTACTTC. Protein product: CASSLGTGGVNYEQYF.

This clonotype was detected ten times or more. V usage is TRBV29-1 and J usage is TRBJ2-7, with D possibly TRBD1 on 7 matching bases. The CDR3 has 13 residues. Per the germline V gene, CDR1 is SQVTM and CDR2 is ANQGSEA. The V end was cut by 4 bases, the J end by 4 bases, with 14 bases between. The CDR3 loop reads CSVGPQGGYEQYF. The CDR3 coding sequence is TGCAGCGTTGGACCTCAGGGGGGTTACGAGCAGTACTTC.

This clonotype has just a few counts. The chain recombines TRBV15 with TRBJ2-5, with TRBD2 matching over 7 bases. V lost 5 bases to trimming and J lost 2 bases; unmatched junction nucleotides: 8. The CDR3 spans 15 residues. In germline, CDR1 is LNHNV, CDR2 YYDKDF (reference sequence). The DNA for the CDR3 is TGTGCCACCAGCGTGGGGGGGACCTCTCAAGAGACCCAGTACTTC. Translating gives CATSVGGTSQETQYF. Full variable domain (missing parts from reference TRBV15 and TRBJ2-5): DAMVIQNPRYQVTQFGKPVTLSCSQTLNHNVMYWYQQKSSQAPKLLFHYYDKDFNNEADTPDNFQSRRPNTSFCFLDIRSPGLGDTAMYLCATSVGGTSQETQYFGPGTRLLVL.